Shown below are 23 T cell receptor beta chains from a single sample sequenced in a study of cytomegalovirus exposure and HLA in healthy donors. PCR employed 60 Vbeta and 13 Jbeta primers. Profiling relied on immunoSEQ multiplex PCR, and the TCRdb table lists in-frame clones only, not all of them. In the table there are 100,000 to 150,000 clones, about three quarters of which are singletons. Sequencing used PBMCs. These receptors all come from a man aged 40-49 years in good health and CMV-seropositive.

V usage is TRBV19 and J usage is TRBJ1-5; D unresolved. CDR1 is LNHDA and CDR2 is SQIVND in the germline V gene (reference sequence). The length of the CDR3 is 13 residues. Trimming pared 5 bases from V and 6 bases from J, leaving 11 bases between. The DNA of the CDR3 is TGTGCCAGTAGTCAAATCCGTAGTCAGCCCCAGCATTTT. Translated, it gives CASSQIRSQPQHF.

The chain couples TRBV4-1 to TRBJ2-5, with D tentatively TRBD1 (5 bases). CDR3 size: 14 residues. Germline V lookup: CDR1 MGHRA, CDR2 YSYEKL. Between the trimmed V and J ends, which lost 6 bases and 4 bases, there was a span of 15 bases. For the CDR3, the DNA is TGCGCCAGCAGACACATAGGACATGCAGAGACCCAGTACTTC. Protein: CASRHIGHAETQYF.

This chain uses TRBV28 with TRBJ2-3; D possibly corresponds to TRBD1 (6 bases). The germline V gene has CDR1 MDHEN and CDR2 SYDVKM. V lost 6 bases and J 5 bases, leaving 12 bases between the germline ends. The CDR3 loop spans 13 amino acids. The CDR3: CASRRPTGDTQYF. CDR3 DNA: TGTGCCAGCAGAAGGCCGACAGGAGATACGCAGTATTTT.

V is TRBV28 and J is TRBJ1-4, with 8 bases matching TRBD1. Germline CDR1 reads MDHEN; CDR2 reads SYDVKM. Trimming took 7 bases from V and 8 from J; bases not matched to a gene: 9. CDR3 length: 14 amino acids. CDR3 sequence reads: CASNEDRAGEKLFF. The CDR3 DNA is TGTGCCAGCAACGAGGACAGGGCTGGCGAAAAACTGTTTTTT.

Worth noting for this clone: Other DNA sequences in this specimen translate into the identical CDR3. This sequence joins TRBV5-1 and TRBJ2-1, with TRBD1 matching over 7 bases. Unmatched junction bases numbered 0, after V lost 0 bases and J lost 9 bases. CDR3 length: 12 residues. The germline gives CDR1 SGHRS, CDR2 YFSETQ. This chain's CDR3 is CASSLDRGEQFF. CDR3 nucleotides: TGCGCCAGCAGCTTGGACAGGGGTGAGCAGTTCTTC.

Here the CDR3 reads CASSFTETNEQYF. The CDR3 DNA reads TGTGCCAGCAGTTTCACAGAGACCAACGAGCAGTACTTC. V usage is TRBV27 and J usage is TRBJ2-7; D not certain. Germline V lookup: CDR1 MNHEY, CDR2 SMNVEV (reference sequence). Trimming removed 3 bases from V and 5 bases from J, with 11 bases in between. This CDR3 has 13 amino acids.

This clone was seen a few times. The chain carries TRBV11-2 and TRBJ2-6; D possibly corresponds to TRBD1 (5 bases). From germline, CDR1 is SGHAT and CDR2 FQNNGV. V lost 4 bases, J lost 0 bases, and 13 bases lay in between. This CDR3 has 17 residues. This CDR3 is CASSWVRVLSGANVLTF. The CDR3 DNA follows: TGTGCCAGCAGCTGGGTCAGGGTCCTCTCTGGGGCCAACGTCCTGACTTTC.

The chain joins TRBV4-1 to TRBJ2-7; tentatively, D is TRBD1 (5 bases). Per the germline V gene, CDR1 is MGHRA and CDR2 is YSYEKL. The CDR3 covers 15 residues. V shed 0 bases and J shed 0 bases, with 9 bases lying between them. CDR3: CASSQDGQGSYEQYF. The CDR3 nucleotides are TGCGCCAGCAGCCAAGATGGCCAGGGCTCCTACGAGCAGTACTTC.

The J gene is TRBJ2-5, the V gene TRBV5-1; 7 nucleotides align to TRBD1. Germline V CDR1 and CDR2: SGHRS, YFSETQ. The junction had 8 bases not matched to a gene; V was cut back by 5 bases and J by 4 bases. The CDR3 is 14 amino acids. CDR3 amino acids: CASRSNRGSETQYF. The DNA for the CDR3 is TGCGCCAGCAGATCCAACAGGGGTTCAGAGACCCAGTACTTC.

V usage is TRBV28 and J usage is TRBJ2-7; 8 bases fit TRBD2. The CDR3 consists of 16 residues. The junction had 10 bases not matched to a gene; V was cut back by 6 bases and J by 0 bases. Germline-derived CDR1 and CDR2 are MDHEN and SYDVKM. The CDR3 coding sequence is TGTGCCAGCAGCCGTCAACTAGCGGCCTACTCCTACGAGCAGTACTTC. This sequence encodes CASSRQLAAYSYEQYF.

The J gene is TRBJ2-5, the V gene TRBV9; possibly TRBD1 for D (5 bases). Trimming removed 2 bases from V and 2 bases from J, with 7 bases in between. The CDR3 loop spans 13 amino acids. Germline V gene data show CDR1 as SGDLS and CDR2 as YYNGEE. The CDR3 loop is CASSVDTQETQYF. CDR3 DNA sequence: TGTGCCAGCAGCGTGGACACTCAAGAGACCCAGTACTTC. The full variable domain, in which reference TRBV9 and TRBJ2-5 provide the parts outside the CDR3, is DSGVTQTPKHLITATGQRVTLRCSPRSGDLSVYWYQQSLDQGLQFLIQYYNGEERAKGNILERFSAQQFPDLHSELNLSSLELGDSALYFCASSVDTQETQYFGPGTRLLVL.

The CDR3 DNA follows: TGTGCCAGCAAACGGGACAGGGCTTATAGCAATCAGCCCCAGCATTTT. This translates into CASKRDRAYSNQPQHF. The chain employs TRBV2 and TRBJ1-5; 9 bases line up with TRBD1. Germline assignment: CDR1 SNHLY and CDR2 FYNNEI. Trimming removed 7 bases from V and 0 bases from J; junction bases left unmatched: 7. The CDR3 is made up of 16 amino acids.

CDR3: CASSFLQTANTGELFF. As DNA, the CDR3 is TGCGCCAGCAGCTTCCTACAGACGGCGAACACCGGGGAGCTGTTTTTT. The J gene is TRBJ2-2, the V gene TRBV5-1; D is uncertain. The V gene lost 2 bases and the J gene lost 0 bases, with 11 bases spanning the gap. CDR3 length: 16 residues. Germline CDR1 is SGHRS and CDR2 is YFSETQ.

The chain joins TRBV19 to TRBJ2-2; D ambiguous. With 6 bases removed from V and 0 bases from J, the gap between germline ends came to 5 bases. Germline values: CDR1 LNHDA, CDR2 SQIVND (reference sequence). The CDR3 extends over 13 amino acids. Written as DNA, the CDR3 is TGTGCCAGTAGCCAAACGAACACCGGGGAGCTGTTTTTT. This gives the protein CASSQTNTGELFF.

The chain is built from TRBV5-4 and TRBJ2-1; TRBD2 matches at 9 bases. Germline V gene sequence: CDR1 SGHNT, CDR2 YYREEE (reference sequence). There are 17 residues in the CDR3. The ends lost 0 bases at V and 9 bases at J; junction bases unmatched: 13. CDR3 coding DNA: TGTGCCAGCAGCTTGGTGGTTCTAGAGACTAGCGGAGCTGAGCAGTTCTTC. Its translation: CASSLVVLETSGAEQFF.

A single count supports this clone. V and J are TRBV19 and TRBJ2-7; 7 bases map to TRBD1. The CDR3 has 16 residues. The V gene end was trimmed by 10 bases and the J gene end by 0 bases; junction bases not matched to a gene: 15. The germline gives CDR1 LNHDA, CDR2 SQIVND (reference sequence). Here the CDR3 reads CATRRNTGALSYEQYF. CDR3 nucleotide sequence: TGTGCCACCCGAAGGAACACAGGGGCCCTCTCCTACGAGCAGTACTTC.

The chain has TRBV19 and TRBJ1-2; 7 nucleotides agree with TRBD1. With V trimmed by 6 bases and J by 8 bases, 6 bases remained unmatched. Germline-derived CDR1 and CDR2 are LNHDA and SQIVND (reference sequence). The CDR3 runs 12 residues. The CDR3 DNA sequence: TGTGCCAGTAGCCGACAGGGTGCAGGCTACACCTTC. Translating it yields CASSRQGAGYTF.

The chain carries TRBV7-2 and TRBJ2-7; no clear D. V lost 2 bases, J lost 6 bases, and 11 bases lay in between. CDR1 is SGHTA, CDR2 FQGNSA, per germline. The CDR3 is 13 amino acids. CDR3 in DNA: TGTGCCAGCAGCTTATGGCAGACGGGCGAGCAGTACTTC. Amino acid sequence: CASSLWQTGEQYF.

The V call is TRBV2, the J call TRBJ2-3; TRBD2 might be the D (5 bases). The germline V gene encodes CDR1 SNHLY and CDR2 FYNNEI. The CDR3 spans 14 residues. The V and J ends lost 10 bases and 8 bases respectively, with 22 bases between them. The DNA of the CDR3 is TGTGCCACCAAGAACTACTCCGGGGTGGGTACGCAGTATTTT. Its protein product is CATKNYSGVGTQYF.

The chain recombines TRBV27 with TRBJ2-7, with a weak D call TRBD2 (6 bases). Trimming cost V 1 base and J 0 bases, with 16 bases left between them. The CDR3 has 17 residues. CDR1 and CDR2 (germline): MNHEY, SMNVEV (reference sequence). This CDR3 is CASSLFGLTGSSYEQYF. The CDR3 DNA sequence: TGTGCCAGCAGTTTATTCGGACTAACGGGAAGCTCCTACGAGCAGTACTTC.

The J gene is TRBJ2-2, the V gene TRBV10-1; D uncertain. The CDR3 is 13 residues long. Germline-derived CDR1 and CDR2 are WNHNN and SYGVQD (reference sequence). V dropped 5 bases and J dropped 6 bases, with 10 bases sitting between them. The CDR3 is CASSQTRAGELFF. The CDR3 DNA is TGCGCCAGCAGTCAGACCCGGGCCGGGGAGCTGTTTTTT.

This sequence joins TRBV15 and TRBJ2-1; 9 bases agree with TRBD2. Germline values: CDR1 LNHNV, CDR2 YYDKDF (reference sequence). J gave up 7 bases and V 2 bases, and 9 bases lay outside the gene matches. This CDR3 contains 16 residues. The CDR3 nucleotides read TGTGCCACCAGCAGATGGGTTAGCGGGAGTGGAAATGAGCAGTTCTTC. Its translation: CATSRWVSGSGNEQFF.

The chain joins TRBV5-1 to TRBJ2-5, with D unresolved. This CDR3 region has 13 residues. Germline CDR1 SGHRS, CDR2 YFSETQ. Trimming left V 8 bases short and J 2 bases short, with 13 bases between. The CDR3 DNA sequence: TGCGCCAGTAGAGATAACAGTCAAGAGACCCAGTACTTC. It translates to CASRDNSQETQYF.